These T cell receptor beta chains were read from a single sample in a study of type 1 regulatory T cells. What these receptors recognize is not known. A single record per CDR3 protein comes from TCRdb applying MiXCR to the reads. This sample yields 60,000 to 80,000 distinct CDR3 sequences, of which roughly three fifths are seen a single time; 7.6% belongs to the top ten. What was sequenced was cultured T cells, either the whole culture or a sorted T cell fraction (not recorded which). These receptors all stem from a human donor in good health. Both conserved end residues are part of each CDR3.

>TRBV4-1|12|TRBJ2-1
CASSSYTAKRFF
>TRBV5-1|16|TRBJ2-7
CASSLAPTLAGYEQYF
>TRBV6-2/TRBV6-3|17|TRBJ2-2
CASSYIGATWDTGELFF
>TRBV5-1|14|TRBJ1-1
CASTLDGRPYEAFF
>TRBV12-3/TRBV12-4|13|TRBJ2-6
CASTEDGANVLTF
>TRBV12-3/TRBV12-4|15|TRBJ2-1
CASSPASGRPGEQFF
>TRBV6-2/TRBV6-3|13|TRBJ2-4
CASSFKAKNIQYF
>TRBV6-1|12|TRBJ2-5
CASTAQAETQYF
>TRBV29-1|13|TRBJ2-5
CSVVWGVQETQYF
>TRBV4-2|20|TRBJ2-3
CASSHRGRVAGEPTTDTQYF
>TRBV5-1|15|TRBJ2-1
CASRAGYPPDNEQFF
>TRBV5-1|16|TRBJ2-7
CASSLGGTSGIYEQYF
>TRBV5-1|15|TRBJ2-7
CASSLRTDSTYEQYF
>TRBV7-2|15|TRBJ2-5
CASSSGQERQETQYF
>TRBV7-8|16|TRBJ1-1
CASSLRDSRGVTEAFF
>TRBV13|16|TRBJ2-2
CASSSGIRADTGELFF
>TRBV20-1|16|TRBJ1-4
CSARAGQPTTNEKLFF
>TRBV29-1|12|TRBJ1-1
CSVEDPGTEAFF
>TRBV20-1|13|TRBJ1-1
CSARDTRSAEAFF
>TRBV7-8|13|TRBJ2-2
CASSPARTGELFF
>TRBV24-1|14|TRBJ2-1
CATALAGGYNEQFF
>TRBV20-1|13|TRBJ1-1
CSASVPGRAEAFF
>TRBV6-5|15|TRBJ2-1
CASSLTGDADNEQFF
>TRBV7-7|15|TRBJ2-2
CASGGAKSNTGELFF
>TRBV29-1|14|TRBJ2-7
CSVGLTGSSYEQYF
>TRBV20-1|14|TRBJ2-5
CSASVGAQGETQYF
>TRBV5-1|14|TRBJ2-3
CASSLPSATDTQYF
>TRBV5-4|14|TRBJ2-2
CASSRGGNTGELFF
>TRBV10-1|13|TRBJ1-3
CASSEGGGNTIYF
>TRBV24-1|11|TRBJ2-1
CATSDYNEQFF
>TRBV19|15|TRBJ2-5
CASSITTLGGETQYF
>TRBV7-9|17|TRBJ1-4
CASSLDRGGGRNEKLFF
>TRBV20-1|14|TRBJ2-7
CSASRLAGTGEQYF
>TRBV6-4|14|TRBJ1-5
CASSETGGNQPQHF
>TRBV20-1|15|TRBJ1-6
CSARLQGNRNSPLHF
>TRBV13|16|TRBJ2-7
CASSLGLGTGIYEQYF
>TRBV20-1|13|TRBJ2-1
CSAKGTAYNEQFF
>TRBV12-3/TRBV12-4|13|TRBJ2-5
CASSLVGGETQYF
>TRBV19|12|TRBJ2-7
CASSGGGTEQYF
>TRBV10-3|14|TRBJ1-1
CAISESLSSTEAFF
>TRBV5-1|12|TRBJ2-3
CASSHGADTQYF
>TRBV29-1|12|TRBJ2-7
CSVGTGMYEQYF
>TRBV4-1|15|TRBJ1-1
CASSQDDRAGTEAFF
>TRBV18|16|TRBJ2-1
CASSNEGLALYNEQFF
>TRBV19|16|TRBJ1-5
CASAPRAASLNQPQHF
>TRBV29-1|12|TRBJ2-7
CSVREGGYEQYF
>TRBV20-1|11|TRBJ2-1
CSAPRSGEQFF
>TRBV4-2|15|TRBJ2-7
CASSQEDSRMGEQYF
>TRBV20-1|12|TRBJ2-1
CSAQGTSNEQFF
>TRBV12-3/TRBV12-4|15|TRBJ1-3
CASSLAGLSGNTIYF
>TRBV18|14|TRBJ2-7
CASSPLRTGSEQYF
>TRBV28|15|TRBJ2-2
CASSLDRDNTGELFF
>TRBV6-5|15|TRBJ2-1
CASSYSLVGDNEQFF
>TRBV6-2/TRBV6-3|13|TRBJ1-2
CASNPPAPDGYTF
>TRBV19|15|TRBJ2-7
CASSIDAGATYEQYF